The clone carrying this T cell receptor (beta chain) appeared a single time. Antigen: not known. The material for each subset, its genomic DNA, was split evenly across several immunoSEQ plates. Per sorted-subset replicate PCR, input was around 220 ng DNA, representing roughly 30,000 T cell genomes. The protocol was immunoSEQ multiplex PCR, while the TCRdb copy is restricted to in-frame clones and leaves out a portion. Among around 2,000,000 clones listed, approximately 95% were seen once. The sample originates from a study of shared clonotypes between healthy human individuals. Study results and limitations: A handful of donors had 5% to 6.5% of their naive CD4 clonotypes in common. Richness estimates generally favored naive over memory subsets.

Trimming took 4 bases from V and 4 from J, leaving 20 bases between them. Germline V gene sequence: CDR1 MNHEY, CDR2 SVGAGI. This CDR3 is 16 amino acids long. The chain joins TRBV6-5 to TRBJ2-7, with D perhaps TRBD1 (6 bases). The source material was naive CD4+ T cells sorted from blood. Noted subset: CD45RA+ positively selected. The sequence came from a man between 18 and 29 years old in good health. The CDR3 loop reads CASSSHVPGHLYEQYF. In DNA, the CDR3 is TGTGCCAGCAGTTCACACGTCCCGGGACATCTTTACGAGCAGTACTTC.